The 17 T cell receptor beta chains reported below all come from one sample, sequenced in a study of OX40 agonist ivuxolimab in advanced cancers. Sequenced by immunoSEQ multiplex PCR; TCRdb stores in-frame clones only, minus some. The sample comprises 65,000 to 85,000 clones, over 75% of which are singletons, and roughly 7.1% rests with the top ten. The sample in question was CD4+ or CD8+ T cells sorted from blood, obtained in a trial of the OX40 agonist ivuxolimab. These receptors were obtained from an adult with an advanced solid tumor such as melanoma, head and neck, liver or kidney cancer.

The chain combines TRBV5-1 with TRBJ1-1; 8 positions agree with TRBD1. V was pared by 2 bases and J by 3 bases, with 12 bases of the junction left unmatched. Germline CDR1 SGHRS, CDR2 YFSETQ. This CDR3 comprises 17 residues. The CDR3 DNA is TGCGCCAGCAGCTTATTTTCGATTACAGGGGGAGACACTGAAGCTTTCTTT. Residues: CASSLFSITGGDTEAFF.

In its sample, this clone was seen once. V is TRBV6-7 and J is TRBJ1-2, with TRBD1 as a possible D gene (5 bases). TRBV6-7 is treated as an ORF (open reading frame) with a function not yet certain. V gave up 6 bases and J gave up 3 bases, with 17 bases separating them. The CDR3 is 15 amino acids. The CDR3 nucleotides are TGTGCCAGCAGCCCCTGGGGCAGTGCCTACTATGGCTACACCTTC. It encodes CASSPWGSAYYGYTF.

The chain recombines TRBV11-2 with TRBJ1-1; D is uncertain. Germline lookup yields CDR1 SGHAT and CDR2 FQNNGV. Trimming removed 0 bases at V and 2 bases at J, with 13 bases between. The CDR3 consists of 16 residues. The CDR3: CASSLEFGRKNTEAFF. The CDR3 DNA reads TGTGCCAGCAGCTTAGAGTTTGGCAGGAAAAACACTGAAGCTTTCTTT.

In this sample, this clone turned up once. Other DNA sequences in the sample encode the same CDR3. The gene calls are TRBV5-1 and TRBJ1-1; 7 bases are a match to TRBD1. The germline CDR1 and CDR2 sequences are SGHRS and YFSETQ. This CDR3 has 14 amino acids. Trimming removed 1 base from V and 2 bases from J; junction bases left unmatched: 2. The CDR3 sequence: CASSLQGGNTEAFF. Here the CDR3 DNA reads TGCGCCAGCAGCTTGCAGGGGGGCAACACTGAAGCTTTCTTT. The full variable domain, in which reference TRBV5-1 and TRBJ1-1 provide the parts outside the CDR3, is KAGVTQTPRYLIKTRGQQVTLSCSPISGHRSVSWYQQTPGQGLQFLFEYFSETQRNKGNFPGRFSGRQFSNSRSEMNVSTLELGDSALYLCASSLQGGNTEAFFGQGTRLTVV.

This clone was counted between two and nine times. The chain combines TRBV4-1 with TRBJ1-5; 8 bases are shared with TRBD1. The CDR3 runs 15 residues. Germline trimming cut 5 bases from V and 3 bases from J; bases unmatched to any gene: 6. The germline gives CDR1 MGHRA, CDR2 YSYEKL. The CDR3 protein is CASSVYRGDNQPQHF. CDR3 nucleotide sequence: TGCGCCAGCAGCGTATACAGGGGGGACAATCAGCCCCAGCATTTT.

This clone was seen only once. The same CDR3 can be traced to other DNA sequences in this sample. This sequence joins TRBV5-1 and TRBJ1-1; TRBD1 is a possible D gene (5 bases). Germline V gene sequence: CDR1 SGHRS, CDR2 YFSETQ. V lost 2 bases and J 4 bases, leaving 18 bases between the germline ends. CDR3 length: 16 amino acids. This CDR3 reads CASSLAGAGLGTEAFF. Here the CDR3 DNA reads TGCGCCAGCAGCTTAGCTGGGGCAGGGCTTGGCACTGAAGCTTTCTTT.

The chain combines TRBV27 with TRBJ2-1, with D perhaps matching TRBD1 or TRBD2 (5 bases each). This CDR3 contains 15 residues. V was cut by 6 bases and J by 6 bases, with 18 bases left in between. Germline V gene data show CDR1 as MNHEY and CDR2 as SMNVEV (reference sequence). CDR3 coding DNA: TGTGCCAGCAGGATCGGGACGCAGGCCCTCAATGAGCAGTTCTTC. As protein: CASRIGTQALNEQFF.

This chain's CDR3 is CASSPTDRDNYNEQFF. Here the CDR3 DNA reads TGTGCCAGCAGCCCAACAGACAGGGATAACTACAATGAGCAGTTCTTC. The chain uses TRBV9 and TRBJ2-1; 7 bases map to TRBD1. Germline CDR1 and CDR2: SGDLS and YYNGEE. The junction had 10 bases not matched to a gene; V was cut back by 4 bases and J by 3 bases. This CDR3 contains 16 residues.

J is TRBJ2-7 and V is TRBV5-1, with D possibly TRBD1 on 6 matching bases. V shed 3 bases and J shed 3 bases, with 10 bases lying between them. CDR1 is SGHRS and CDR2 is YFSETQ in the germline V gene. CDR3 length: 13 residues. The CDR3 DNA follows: TGCGCCAGCAGCTCGCAGGGGAACTACGAGCAGTACTTC. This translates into CASSSQGNYEQYF.

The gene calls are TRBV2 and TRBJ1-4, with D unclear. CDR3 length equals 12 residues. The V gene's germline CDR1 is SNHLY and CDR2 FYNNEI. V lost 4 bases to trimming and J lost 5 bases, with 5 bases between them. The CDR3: CASSGQNEKLFF. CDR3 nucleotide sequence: TGTGCCAGCAGTGGTCAGAATGAAAAACTGTTTTTT. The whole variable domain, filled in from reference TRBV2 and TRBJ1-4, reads EPEVTQTPSHQVTQMGQEVILRCVPISNHLYFYWYRQILGQKVEFLVSFYNNEISEKSEIFDDQFSVERPDGSNFTLKIRSTKLEDSAMYFCASSGQNEKLFFGSGTQLSVL.

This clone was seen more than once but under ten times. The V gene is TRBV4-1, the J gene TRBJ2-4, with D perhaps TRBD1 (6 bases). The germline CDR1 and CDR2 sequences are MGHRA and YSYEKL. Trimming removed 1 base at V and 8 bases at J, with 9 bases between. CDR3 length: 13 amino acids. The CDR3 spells CASSQVGQYIQYF. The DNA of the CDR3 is TGCGCCAGCAGCCAAGTGGGACAATACATTCAGTACTTC.

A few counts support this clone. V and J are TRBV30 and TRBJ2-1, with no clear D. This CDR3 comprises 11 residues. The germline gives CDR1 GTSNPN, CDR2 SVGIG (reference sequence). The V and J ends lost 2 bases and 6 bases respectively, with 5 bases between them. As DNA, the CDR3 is TGTGCCTGGAGTCCATTCAATGAGCAGTTCTTC. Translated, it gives CAWSPFNEQFF.

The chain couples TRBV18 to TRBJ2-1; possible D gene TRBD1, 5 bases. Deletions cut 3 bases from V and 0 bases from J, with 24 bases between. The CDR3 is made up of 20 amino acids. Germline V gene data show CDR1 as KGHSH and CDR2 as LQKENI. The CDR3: CASSPRISSRQGSSYNEQFF. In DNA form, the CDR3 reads TGTGCCAGCTCACCCAGAATAAGCAGCCGGCAGGGAAGCTCCTACAATGAGCAGTTCTTC. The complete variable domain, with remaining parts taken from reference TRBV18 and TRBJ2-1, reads NAGVMQNPRHLVRRRGQEARLRCSPMKGHSHVYWYRQLPEEGLKFMVYLQKENIIDESGMPKERFSAEFPKEGPSILRIQQVVRGDSAAYFCASSPRISSRQGSSYNEQFFGPGTRLTVL.

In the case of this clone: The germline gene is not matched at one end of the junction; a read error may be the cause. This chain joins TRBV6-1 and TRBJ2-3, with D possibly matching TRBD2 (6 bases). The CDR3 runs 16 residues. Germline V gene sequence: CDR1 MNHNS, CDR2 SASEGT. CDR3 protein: CASREGRISSTDTQYF. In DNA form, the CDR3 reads TGTGCCAGCAGGGAAGGGAGGATCTCTAGCACAGATACGCAGTATTTT.

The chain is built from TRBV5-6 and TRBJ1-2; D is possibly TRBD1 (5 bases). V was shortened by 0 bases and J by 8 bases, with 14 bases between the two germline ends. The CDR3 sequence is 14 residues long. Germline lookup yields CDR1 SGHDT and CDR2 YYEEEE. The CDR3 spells CASSLVGTSGGYTF. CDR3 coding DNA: TGTGCCAGCAGCTTGGTCGGGACCTCGGGGGGCTACACCTTC. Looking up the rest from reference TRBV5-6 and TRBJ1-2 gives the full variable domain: DAGVTQSPTHLIKTRGQQVTLRCSPKSGHDTVSWYQQALGQGPQFIFQYYEEEERQRGNFPDRFSGHQFPNYSSELNVNALLLGDSALYLCASSLVGTSGGYTFGSGTRLTVV.

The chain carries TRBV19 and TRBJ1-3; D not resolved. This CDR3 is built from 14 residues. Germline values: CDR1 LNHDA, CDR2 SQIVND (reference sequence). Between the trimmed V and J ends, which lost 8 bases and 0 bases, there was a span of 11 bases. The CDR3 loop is CASAEGVSGNTIYF. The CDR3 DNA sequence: TGTGCCAGTGCCGAGGGAGTCTCTGGAAACACCATATATTTT.

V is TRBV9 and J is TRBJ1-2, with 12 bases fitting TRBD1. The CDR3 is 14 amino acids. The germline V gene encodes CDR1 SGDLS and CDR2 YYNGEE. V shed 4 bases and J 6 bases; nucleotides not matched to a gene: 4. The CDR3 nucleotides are TGTGCCAGCAGCATCCGGGACAGGGGGCATGGCTACACCTTC. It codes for CASSIRDRGHGYTF.